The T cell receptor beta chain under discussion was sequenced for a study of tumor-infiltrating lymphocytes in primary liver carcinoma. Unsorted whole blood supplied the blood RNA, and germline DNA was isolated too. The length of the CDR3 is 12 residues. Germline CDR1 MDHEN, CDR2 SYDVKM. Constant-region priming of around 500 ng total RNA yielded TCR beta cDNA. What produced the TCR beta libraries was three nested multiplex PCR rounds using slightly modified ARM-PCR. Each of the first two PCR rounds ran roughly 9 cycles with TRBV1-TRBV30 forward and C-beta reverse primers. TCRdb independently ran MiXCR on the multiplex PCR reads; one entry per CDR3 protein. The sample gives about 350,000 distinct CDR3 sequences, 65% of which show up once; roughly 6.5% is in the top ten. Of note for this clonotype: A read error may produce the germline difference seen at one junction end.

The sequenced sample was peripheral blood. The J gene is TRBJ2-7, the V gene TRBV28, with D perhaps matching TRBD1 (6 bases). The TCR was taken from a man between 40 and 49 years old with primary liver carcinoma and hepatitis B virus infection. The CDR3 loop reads CAGTETQGPQDF. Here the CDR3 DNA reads TGTGCCGGCACCGAAACACAGGGCCCGCAGGACTTC.